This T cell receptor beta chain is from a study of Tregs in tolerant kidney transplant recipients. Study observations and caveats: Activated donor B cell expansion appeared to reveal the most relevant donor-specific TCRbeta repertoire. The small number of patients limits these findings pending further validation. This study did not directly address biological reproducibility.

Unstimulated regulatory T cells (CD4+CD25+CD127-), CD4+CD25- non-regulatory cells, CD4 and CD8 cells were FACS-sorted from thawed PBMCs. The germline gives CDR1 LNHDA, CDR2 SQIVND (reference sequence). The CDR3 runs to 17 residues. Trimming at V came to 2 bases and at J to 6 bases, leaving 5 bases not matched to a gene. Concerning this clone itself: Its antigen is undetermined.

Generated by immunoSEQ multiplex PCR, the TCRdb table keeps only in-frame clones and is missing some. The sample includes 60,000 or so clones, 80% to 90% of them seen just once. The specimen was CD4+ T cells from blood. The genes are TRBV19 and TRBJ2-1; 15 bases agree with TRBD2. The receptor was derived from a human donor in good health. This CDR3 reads CASSIFRTSGGANEQFF. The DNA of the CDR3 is TGTGCCAGTAGTATATTCAGGACTAGCGGGGGGGCCAATGAGCAGTTCTTC.